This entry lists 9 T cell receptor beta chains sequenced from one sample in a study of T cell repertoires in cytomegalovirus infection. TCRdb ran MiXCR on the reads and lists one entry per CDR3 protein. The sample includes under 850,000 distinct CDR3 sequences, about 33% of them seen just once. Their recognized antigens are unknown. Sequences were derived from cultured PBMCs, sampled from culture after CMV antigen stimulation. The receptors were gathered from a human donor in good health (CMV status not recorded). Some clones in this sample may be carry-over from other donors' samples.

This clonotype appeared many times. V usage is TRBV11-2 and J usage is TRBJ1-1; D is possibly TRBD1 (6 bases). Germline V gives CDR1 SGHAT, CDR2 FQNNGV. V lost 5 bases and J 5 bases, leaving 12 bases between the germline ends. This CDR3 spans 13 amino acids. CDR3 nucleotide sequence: TGTGCCAGCAGCCTATCGCAGGGGACTGAAGCTTTCTTT. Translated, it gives CASSLSQGTEAFF.

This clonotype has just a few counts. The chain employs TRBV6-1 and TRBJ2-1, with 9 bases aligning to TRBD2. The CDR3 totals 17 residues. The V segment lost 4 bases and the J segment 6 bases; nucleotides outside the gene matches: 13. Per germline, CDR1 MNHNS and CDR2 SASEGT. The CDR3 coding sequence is TGTGCCAGCAGTGGGGGGACCCCGGGACTAGCTATCAATGAGCAGTTCTTC. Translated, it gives CASSGGTPGLAINEQFF.

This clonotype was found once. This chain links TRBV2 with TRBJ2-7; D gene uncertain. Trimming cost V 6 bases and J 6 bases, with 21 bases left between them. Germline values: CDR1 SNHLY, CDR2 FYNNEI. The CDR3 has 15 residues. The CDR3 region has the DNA TGTGCCAGCAGAGGGATCCCGATACGTCTCTCCGAGCAGTACTTC. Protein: CASRGIPIRLSEQYF.

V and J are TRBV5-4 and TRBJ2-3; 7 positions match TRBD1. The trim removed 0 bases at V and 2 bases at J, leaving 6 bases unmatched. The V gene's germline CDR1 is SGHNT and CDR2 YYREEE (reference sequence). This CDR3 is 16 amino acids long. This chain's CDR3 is CASSLARQGPTDTQYF. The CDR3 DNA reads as TGTGCCAGCAGCTTGGCCCGACAGGGCCCCACAGATACGCAGTATTTT.

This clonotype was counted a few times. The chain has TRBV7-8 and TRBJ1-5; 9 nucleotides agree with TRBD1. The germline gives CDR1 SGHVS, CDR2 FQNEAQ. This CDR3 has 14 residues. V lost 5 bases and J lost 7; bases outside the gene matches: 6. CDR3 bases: TGTGCCAGCAGCGAAACAGGGGGCGGCCAGCCCCAGCATTTT. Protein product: CASSETGGGQPQHF.

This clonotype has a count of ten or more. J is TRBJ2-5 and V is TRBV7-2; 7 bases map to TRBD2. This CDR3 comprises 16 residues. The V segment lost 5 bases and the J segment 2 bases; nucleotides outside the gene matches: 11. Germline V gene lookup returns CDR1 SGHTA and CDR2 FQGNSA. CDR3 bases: TGTGCCAGCAGCCGATCTAGCGGTCAAGGGCAAGAGACCCAGTACTTC. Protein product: CASSRSSGQGQETQYF.

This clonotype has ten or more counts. In nucleotides, the CDR3 is TGTGCCAGCAGCCCCAGATGGACTAGCGTCGAGACCCAGTACTTC. Translation gives CASSPRWTSVETQYF. This chain links TRBV7-2 with TRBJ2-5; TRBD2 matches at 9 bases. The CDR3 has 15 amino acids. Germline V lookup: CDR1 SGHTA, CDR2 FQGNSA. The J segment lost 5 bases and the V segment lost 5 bases, leaving 9 bases of the junction unmatched.

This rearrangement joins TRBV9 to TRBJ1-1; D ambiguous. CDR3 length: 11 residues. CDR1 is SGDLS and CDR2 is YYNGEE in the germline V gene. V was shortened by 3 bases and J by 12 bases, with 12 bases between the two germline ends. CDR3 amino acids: CASSGSGVPFF. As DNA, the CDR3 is TGTGCCAGCAGCGGTTCCGGAGTTCCTTTCTTT.

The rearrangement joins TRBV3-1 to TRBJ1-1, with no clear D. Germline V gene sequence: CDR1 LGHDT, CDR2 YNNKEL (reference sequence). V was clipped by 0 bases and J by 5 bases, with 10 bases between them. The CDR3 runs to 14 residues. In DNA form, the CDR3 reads TGTGCCAGCAGCCAAGATTCCGGGGAGACTGAAGCTTTCTTT. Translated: CASSQDSGETEAFF.